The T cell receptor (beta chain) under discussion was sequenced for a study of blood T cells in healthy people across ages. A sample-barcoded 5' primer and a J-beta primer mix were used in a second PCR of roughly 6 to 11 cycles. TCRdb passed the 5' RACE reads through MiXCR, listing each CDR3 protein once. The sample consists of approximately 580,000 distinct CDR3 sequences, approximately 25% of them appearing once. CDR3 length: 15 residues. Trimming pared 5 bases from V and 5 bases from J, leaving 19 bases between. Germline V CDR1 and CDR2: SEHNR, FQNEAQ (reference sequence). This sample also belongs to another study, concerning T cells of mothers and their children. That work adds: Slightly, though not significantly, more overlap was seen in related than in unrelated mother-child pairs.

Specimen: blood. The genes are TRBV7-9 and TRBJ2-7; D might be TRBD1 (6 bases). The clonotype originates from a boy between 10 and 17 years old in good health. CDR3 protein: CASSNGLRGLHEQYF. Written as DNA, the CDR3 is TGTGCCAGCAGCAACGGACTCAGGGGCCTCCACGAGCAGTACTTC.